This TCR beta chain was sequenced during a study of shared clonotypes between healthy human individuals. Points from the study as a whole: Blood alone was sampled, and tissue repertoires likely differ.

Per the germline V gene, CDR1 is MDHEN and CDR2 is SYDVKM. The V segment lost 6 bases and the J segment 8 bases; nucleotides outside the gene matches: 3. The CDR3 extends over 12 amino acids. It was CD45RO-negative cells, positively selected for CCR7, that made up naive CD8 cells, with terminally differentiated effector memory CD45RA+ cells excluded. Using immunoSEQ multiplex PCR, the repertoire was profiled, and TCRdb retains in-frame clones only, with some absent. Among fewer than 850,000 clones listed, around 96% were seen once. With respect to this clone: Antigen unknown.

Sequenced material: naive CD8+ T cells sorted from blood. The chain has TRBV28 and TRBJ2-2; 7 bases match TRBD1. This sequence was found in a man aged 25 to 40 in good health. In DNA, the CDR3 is TGTGCCAGCAGGGTGGGACAGGGGGAGCTGTTTTTT. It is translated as CASRVGQGELFF.